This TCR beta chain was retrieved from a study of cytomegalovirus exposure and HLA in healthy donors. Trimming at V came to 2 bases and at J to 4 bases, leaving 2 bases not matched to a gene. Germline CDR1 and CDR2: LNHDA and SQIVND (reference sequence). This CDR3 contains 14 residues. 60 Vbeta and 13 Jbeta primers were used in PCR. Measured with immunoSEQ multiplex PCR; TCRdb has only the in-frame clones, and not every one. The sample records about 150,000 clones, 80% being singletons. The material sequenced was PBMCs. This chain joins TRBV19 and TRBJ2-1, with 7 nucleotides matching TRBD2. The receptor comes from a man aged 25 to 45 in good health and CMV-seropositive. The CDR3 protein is CASSIREGYNEQFF. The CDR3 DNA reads TGTGCCAGTAGTATAAGGGAGGGGTACAATGAGCAGTTCTTC.